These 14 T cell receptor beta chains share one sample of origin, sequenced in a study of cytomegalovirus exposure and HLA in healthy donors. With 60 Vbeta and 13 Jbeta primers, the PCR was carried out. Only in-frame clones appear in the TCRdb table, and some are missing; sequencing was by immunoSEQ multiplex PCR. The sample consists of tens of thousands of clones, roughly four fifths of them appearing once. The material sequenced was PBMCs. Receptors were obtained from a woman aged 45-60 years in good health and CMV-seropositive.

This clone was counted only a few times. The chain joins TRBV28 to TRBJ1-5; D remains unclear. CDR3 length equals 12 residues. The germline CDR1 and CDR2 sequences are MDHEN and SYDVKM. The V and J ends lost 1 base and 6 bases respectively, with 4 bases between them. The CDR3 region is CASSLSLQPQHF. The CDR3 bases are TGTGCCAGCAGTTTATCTCTTCAGCCCCAGCATTTT. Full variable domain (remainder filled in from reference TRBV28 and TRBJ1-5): DVKVTQSSRYLVKRTGEKVFLECVQDMDHENMFWYRQDPGLGLRLIYFSYDVKMKEKGDIPEGYSVSREKKERFSLILESASTNQTSMYLCASSLSLQPQHFGDGTRLSIL.

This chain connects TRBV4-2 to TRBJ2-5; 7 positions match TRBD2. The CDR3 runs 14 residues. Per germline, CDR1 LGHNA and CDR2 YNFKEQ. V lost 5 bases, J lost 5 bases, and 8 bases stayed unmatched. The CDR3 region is CASSSMTSLETQYF. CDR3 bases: TGTGCCAGCAGCTCCATGACTAGCTTGGAGACCCAGTACTTC.

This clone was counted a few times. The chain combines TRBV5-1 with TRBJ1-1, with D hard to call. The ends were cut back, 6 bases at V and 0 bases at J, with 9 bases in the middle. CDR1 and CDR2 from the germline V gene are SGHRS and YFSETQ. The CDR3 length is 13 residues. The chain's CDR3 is CASMPDMNTEAFF. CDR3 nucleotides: TGCGCCAGCATGCCAGACATGAACACTGAAGCTTTCTTT.

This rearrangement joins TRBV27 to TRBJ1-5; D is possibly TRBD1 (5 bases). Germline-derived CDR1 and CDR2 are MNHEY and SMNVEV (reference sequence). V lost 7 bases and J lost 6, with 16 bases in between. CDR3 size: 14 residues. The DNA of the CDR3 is TGTGCCAGCAACGCCCAGGGACTAGGTCAGCCCCAGCATTTT. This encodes CASNAQGLGQPQHF.

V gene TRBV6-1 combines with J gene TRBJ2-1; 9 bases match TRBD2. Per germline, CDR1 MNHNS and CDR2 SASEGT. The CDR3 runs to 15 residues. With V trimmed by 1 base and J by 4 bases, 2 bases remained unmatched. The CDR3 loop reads CASSEDLAGYNEQFF. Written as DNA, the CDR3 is TGTGCCAGCAGTGAAGATCTAGCGGGGTACAATGAGCAGTTCTTC.

The CDR3 is CASSDPAGGAGSYNEQFF. CDR3 in DNA: TGCGCCAGCAGTGATCCAGCGGGAGGTGCGGGCTCCTACAATGAGCAGTTCTTC. This sequence joins TRBV10-1 and TRBJ2-1; 9 bases match TRBD2. Germline assignment: CDR1 WNHNN and CDR2 SYGVQD (reference sequence). The CDR3 loop spans 18 amino acids. V trimming: 3 bases; J trimming: 0 bases; junction bases outside the gene matches: 9.

The CDR3 DNA follows: TGTGCCAGCAGCCATTCCAGAAACACCATATATTTT. Its translation: CASSHSRNTIYF. V gene TRBV14 combines with J gene TRBJ1-3, with D unresolved. The germline CDR1 and CDR2 sequences are SGHDN and FVKESK. V lost 3 bases and J lost 5, with 5 bases in between. The CDR3 has 12 amino acids.

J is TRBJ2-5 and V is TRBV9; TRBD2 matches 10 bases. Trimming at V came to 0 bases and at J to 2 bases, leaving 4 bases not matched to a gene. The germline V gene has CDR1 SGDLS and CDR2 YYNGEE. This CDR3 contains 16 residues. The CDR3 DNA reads TGTGCCAGCAGCGTAGGCCCTAGCGGGAGACAAGAGACCCAGTACTTC. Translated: CASSVGPSGRQETQYF.

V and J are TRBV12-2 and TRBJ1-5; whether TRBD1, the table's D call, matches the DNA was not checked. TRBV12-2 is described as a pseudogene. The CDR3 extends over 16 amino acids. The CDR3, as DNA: TGTGCAAGTCGCTTAGACCTGATCAGGGTTACGGAGCCCCAGCATTTT. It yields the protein CASRLDLIRVTEPQHF.

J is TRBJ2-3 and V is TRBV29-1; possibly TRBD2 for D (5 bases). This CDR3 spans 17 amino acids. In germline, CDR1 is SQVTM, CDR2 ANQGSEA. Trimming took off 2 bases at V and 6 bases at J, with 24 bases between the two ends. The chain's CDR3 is CSVESGFLQRGGDTQYF. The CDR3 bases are TGCAGCGTTGAATCGGGGTTCCTCCAGCGAGGCGGCGATACGCAGTATTTT.

CDR3 nucleotides: TGTGCCAGCTCACTTGGACTGACTGAAAAACTGTTTTTT. It translates to CASSLGLTEKLFF. The chain links TRBV18 to TRBJ1-4; D remains ambiguous. The CDR3 totals 13 residues. The germline V gene has CDR1 KGHSH and CDR2 LQKENI. V lost 4 bases and J lost 7, with 10 bases in between.

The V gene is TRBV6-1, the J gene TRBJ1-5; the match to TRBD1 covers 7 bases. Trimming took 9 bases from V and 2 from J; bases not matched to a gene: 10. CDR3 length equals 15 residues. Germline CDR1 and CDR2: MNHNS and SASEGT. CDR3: CASCAGTDGNQPQHF. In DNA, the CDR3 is TGTGCCAGTTGCGCCGGGACAGACGGCAATCAGCCCCAGCATTTT.

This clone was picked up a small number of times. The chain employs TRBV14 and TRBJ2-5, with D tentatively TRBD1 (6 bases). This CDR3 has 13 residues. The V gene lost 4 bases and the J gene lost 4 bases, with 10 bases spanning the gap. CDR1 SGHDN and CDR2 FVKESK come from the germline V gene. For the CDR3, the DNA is TGTGCCAGCAGCCGGGACACATTAGAGACCCAGTACTTC. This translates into CASSRDTLETQYF.

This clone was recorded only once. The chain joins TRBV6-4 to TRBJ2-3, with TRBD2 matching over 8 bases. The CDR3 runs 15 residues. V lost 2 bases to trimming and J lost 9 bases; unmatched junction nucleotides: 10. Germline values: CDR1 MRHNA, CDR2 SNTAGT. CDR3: CASSDEETSASTQYF. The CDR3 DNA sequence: TGTGCCAGCAGTGACGAGGAGACTAGCGCAAGCACGCAGTATTTT.